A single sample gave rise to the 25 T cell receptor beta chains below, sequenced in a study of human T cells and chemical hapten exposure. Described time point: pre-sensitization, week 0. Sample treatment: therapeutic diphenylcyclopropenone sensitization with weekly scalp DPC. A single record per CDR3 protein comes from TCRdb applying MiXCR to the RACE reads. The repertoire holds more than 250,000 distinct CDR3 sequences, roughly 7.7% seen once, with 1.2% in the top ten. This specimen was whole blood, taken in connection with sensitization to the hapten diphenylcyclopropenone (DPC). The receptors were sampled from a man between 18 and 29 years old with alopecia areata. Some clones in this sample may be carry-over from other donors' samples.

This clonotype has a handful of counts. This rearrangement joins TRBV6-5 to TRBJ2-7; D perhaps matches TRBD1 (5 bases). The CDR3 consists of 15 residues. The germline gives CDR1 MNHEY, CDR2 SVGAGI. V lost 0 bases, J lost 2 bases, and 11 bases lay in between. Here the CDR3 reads CASSYSYQGPYEQYF. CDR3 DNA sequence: TGTGCCAGCAGTTACTCGTACCAGGGTCCCTACGAGCAGTACTTC.

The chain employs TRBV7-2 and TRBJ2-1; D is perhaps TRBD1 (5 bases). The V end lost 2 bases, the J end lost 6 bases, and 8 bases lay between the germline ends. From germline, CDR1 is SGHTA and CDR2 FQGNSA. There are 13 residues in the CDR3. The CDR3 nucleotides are TGTGCCAGCAGCTTAACAGGAGCCAATGAGCAGTTCTTC. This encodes CASSLTGANEQFF.

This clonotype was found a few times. The CDR3 here is CASSQITAGRGNSPLHF. The DNA for the CDR3 is TGTGCCAGCAGTCAAATTACGGCGGGGCGGGGTAATTCACCCCTCCACTTT. This rearrangement joins TRBV7-8 to TRBJ1-6, with a possible D match to TRBD1 (5 bases). The germline gives CDR1 SGHVS, CDR2 FQNEAQ. CDR3 length: 17 amino acids. V dropped 6 bases and J dropped 6 bases, with 21 bases sitting between them.

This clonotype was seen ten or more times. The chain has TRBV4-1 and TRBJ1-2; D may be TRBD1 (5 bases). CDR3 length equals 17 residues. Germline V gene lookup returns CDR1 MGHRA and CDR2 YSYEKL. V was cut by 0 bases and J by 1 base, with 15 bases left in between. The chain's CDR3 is CASSQDATGRINYGYTF. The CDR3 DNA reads TGCGCCAGCAGCCAAGATGCAACAGGACGAATTAACTATGGCTACACCTTC.

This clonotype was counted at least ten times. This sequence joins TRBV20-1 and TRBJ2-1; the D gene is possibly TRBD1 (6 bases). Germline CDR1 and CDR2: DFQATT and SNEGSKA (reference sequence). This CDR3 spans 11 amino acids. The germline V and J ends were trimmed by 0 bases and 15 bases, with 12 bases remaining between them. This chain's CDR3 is CSARDDRQLFF. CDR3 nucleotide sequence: TGCAGTGCTAGAGACGACAGGCAACTGTTCTTC.

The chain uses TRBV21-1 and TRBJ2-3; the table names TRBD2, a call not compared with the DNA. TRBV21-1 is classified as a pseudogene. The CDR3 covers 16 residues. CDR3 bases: TGTGCCAGCTCCCCGGGACTAGCGGGGGGGTTAGATACGCAGTATTTT. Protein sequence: CASSPGLAGGLDTQYF.

The CDR3 region is CASSDGFSNQPQHF. The CDR3 DNA reads TGTGCCAGCAGTGACGGATTTAGCAATCAGCCCCAGCATTTT. The chain combines TRBV6-4 with TRBJ1-5; D not certain. This CDR3 has 14 amino acids. CDR1 and CDR2 (germline): MRHNA, SNTAGT. Trimming shortened V by 2 bases and J by 0 bases, and 5 bases separated the two germline ends.

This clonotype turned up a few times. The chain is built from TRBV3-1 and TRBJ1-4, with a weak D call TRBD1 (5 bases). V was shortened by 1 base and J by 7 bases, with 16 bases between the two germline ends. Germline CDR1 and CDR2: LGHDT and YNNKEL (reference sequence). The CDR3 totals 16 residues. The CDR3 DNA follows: TGTGCCAGCAGCCAAGCCTCCGGGGGAGGACGTGAAAAACTGTTTTTT. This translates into CASSQASGGGREKLFF.

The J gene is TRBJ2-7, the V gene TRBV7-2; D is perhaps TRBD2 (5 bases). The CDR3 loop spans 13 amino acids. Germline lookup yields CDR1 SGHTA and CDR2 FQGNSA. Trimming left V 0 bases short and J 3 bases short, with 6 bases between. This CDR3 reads CASSLARDYEQYF. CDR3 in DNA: TGTGCCAGCAGCTTAGCTCGGGACTACGAGCAGTACTTC.

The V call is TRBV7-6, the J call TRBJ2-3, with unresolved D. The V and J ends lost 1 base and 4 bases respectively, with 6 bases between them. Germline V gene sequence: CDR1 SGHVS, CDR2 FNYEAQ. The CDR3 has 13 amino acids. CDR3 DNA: TGTGCCAGCAGCTTAGTCAAGCCAGATACGCAGTATTTT. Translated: CASSLVKPDTQYF.

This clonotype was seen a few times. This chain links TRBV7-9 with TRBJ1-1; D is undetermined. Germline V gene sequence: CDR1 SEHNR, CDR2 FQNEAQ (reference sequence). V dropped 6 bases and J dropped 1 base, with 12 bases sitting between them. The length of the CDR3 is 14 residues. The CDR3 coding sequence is TGTGCCAGCAGTCGGATGGCACCGAACACTGAAGCTTTCTTT. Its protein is CASSRMAPNTEAFF.

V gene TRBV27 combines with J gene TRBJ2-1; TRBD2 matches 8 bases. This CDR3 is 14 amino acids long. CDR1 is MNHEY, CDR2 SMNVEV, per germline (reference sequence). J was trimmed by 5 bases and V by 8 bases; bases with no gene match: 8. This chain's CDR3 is CASQLAGPHNEQFF. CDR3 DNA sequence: TGTGCCAGCCAATTAGCGGGGCCGCACAATGAGCAGTTCTTC.

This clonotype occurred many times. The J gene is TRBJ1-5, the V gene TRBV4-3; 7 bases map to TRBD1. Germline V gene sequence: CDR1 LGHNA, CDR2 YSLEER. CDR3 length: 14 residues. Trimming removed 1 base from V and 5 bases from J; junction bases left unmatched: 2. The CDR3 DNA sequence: TGCGCCAGCAGCCAAGCAGGGGGGGATCAGCCCCAGCATTTT. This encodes CASSQAGGDQPQHF.

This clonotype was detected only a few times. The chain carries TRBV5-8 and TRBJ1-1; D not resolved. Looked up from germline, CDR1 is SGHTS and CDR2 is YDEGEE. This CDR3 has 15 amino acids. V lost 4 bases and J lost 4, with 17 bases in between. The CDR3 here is CASSPEDRWGTEAFF. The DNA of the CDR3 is TGTGCCAGCAGCCCAGAGGACCGTTGGGGCACTGAAGCTTTCTTT.

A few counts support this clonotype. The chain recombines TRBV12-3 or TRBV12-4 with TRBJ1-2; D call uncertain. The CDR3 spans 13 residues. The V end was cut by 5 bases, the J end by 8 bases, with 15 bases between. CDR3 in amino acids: CASSAGPTKGYTF. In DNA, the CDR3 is TGTGCCAGCAGTGCCGGGCCAACGAAGGGCTACACCTTC.

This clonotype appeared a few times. For the CDR3, the DNA is TGCGCCAGCAGCCAAGATCGAGGGTTGGGCAATCAGCCCCAGCATTTT. Translating gives CASSQDRGLGNQPQHF. The V gene is TRBV4-1, the J gene TRBJ1-5; D is ambiguous. The CDR3 runs to 16 residues. In germline, CDR1 is MGHRA, CDR2 YSYEKL. Trimming stripped 0 bases from V and 2 bases from J, with 11 bases between.

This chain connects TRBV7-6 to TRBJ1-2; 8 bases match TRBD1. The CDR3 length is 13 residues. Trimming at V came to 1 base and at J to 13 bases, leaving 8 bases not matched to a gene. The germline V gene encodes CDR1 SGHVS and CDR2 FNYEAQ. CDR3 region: CASSLVRGQASTF. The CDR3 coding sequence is TGTGCCAGCAGCTTAGTCCGGGGACAGGCGTCCACCTTC.

The CDR3 sequence is CASSEGRAQETQYF. The CDR3 DNA reads as TGTGCCAGCAGCGAGGGGAGGGCCCAAGAGACCCAGTACTTC. The chain is built from TRBV11-1 and TRBJ2-5, with 7 positions matching TRBD2. CDR1 SGHAT and CDR2 FQDESV come from the germline V gene (reference sequence). This CDR3 region has 14 residues. V trimming: 5 bases; J trimming: 1 base; junction bases outside the gene matches: 4.

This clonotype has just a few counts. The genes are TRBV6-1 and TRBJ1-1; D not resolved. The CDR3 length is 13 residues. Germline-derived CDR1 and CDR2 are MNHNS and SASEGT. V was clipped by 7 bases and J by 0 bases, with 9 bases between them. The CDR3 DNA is TGTGCCAGCACGGCAGCTATGAACACTGAAGCTTTCTTT. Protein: CASTAAMNTEAFF.

CDR3 amino acids: CATSGSITGPQEKLFF. The CDR3 coding sequence is TGTGCCACCAGCGGATCGATAACAGGGCCCCAGGAGAAACTGTTTTTT. The chain couples TRBV15 to TRBJ1-4; weak D call: TRBD1 (6 bases). The CDR3 is 16 residues long. The V end lost 5 bases, the J end lost 11 bases, and 24 bases lay between the germline ends. Per the germline V gene, CDR1 is LNHNV and CDR2 is YYDKDF (reference sequence).

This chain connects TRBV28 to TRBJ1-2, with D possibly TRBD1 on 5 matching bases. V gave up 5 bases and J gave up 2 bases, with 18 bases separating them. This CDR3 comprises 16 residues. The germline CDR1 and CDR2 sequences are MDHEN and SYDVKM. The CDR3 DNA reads TGTGCCAGCAGTCAGTCCACCCCGCGGGGCAACTATGGCTACACCTTC. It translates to CASSQSTPRGNYGYTF.

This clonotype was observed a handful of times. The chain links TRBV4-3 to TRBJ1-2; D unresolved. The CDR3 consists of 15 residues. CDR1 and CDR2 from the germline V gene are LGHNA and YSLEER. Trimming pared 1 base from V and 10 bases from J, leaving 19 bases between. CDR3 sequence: CASSQGGVPISDYTF. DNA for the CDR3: TGCGCCAGCAGCCAAGGCGGGGTTCCCATTTCTGACTACACCTTC.

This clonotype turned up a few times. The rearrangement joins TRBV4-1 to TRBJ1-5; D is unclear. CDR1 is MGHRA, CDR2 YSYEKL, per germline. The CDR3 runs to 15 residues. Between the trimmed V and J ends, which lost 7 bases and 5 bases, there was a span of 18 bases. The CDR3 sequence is CASTAVIGGHQPQHF. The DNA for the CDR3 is TGCGCCAGCACCGCAGTGATCGGTGGACATCAGCCCCAGCATTTT.

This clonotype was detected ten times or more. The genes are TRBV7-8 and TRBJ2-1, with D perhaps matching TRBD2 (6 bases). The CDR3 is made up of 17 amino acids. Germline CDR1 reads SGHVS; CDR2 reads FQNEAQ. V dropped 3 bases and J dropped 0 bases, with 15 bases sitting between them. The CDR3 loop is CASSLEGGLSSYNEQFF. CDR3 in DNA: TGTGCCAGCAGCTTGGAGGGTGGGCTGAGCTCCTACAATGAGCAGTTCTTC.

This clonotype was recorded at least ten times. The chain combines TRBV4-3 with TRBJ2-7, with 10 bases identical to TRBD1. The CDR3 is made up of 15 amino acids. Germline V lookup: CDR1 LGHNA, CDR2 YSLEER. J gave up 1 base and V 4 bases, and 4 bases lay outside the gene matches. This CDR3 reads CASSLGTGDSYEQYF. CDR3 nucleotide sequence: TGCGCCAGCAGCCTAGGGACAGGGGATTCCTACGAGCAGTACTTC.